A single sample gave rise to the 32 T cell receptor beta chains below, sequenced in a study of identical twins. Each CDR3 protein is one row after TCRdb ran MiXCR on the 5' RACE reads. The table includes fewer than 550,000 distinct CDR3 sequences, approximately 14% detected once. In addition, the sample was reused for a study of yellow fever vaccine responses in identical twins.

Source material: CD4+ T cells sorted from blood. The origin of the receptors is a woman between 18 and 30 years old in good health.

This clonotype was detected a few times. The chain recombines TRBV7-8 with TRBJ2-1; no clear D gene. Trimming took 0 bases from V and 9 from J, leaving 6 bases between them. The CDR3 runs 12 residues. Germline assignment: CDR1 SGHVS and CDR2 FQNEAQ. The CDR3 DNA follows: TGTGCCAGCAGCTTAGCGTTTTTTGAGCAGTTCTTC. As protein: CASSLAFFEQFF.

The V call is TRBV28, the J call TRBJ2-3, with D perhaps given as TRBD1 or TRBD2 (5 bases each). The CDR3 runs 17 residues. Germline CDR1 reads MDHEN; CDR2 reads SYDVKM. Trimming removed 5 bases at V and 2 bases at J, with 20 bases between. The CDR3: CASSRAPRRGATDTQYF. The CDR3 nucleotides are TGTGCCAGCAGTCGGGCCCCCAGGAGAGGGGCCACAGATACGCAGTATTTT.

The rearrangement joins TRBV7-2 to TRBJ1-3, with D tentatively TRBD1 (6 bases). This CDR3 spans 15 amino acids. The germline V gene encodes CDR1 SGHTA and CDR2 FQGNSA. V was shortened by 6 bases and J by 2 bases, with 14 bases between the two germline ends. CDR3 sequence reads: CASSPGDRAGNTIYF. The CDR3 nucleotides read TGTGCCAGCAGTCCAGGGGATCGGGCTGGAAACACCATATATTTT.

The CDR3 DNA sequence: TGTGCCAGCAGGAGCCTAGACAGGGGTAGGACAGATACGCAGTATTTT. This codes for CASRSLDRGRTDTQYF. The chain is built from TRBV12-3 or TRBV12-4 and TRBJ2-3, with 8 bases fitting TRBD1. The CDR3 is 16 amino acids. Unmatched junction bases numbered 11, after V lost 6 bases and J lost 3 bases.

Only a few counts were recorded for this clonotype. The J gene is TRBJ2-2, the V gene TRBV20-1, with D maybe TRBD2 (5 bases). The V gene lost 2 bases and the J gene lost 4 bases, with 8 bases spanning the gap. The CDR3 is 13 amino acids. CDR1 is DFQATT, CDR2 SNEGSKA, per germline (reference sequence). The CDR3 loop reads CSARLAGTGELFF. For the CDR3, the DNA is TGCAGTGCTAGACTAGCAGGCACCGGGGAGCTGTTTTTT.

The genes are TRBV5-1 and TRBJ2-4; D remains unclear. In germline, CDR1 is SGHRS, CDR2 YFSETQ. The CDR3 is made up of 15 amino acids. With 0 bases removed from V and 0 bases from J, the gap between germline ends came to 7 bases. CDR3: CASSLGAQAKNIQYF. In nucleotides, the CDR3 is TGCGCCAGCAGCTTGGGGGCCCAAGCCAAAAACATTCAGTACTTC.

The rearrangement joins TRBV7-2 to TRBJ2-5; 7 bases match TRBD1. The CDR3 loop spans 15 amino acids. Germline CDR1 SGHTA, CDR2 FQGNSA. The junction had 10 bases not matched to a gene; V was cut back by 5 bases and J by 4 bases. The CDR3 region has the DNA TGTGCCAGCAGCGTAAGGGGACAGTTGCGAGAGACCCAGTACTTC. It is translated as CASSVRGQLRETQYF. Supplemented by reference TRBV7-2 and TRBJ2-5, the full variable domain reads GAGVSQSPSNKVTEKGKDVELRCDPISGHTALYWYRQSLGQGLEFLIYFQGNSAPDKSGLPSDRFSAERTGGSVSTLTIQRTQQEDSAVYLCASSVRGQLRETQYFGPGTRLLVL.

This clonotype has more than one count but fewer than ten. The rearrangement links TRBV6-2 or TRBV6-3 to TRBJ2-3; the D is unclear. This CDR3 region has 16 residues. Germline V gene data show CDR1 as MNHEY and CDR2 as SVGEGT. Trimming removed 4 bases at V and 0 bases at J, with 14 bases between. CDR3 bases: TGTGCCAGCAGTTCCCCACCCATGGACAGCACAGATACGCAGTATTTT. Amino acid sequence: CASSSPPMDSTDTQYF.

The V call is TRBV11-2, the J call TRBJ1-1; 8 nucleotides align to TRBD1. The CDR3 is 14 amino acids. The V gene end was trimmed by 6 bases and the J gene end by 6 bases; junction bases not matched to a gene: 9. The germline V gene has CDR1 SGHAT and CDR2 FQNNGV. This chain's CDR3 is CASRRTGTVAEAFF. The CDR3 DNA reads TGTGCCAGCAGGAGGACAGGGACGGTTGCTGAAGCTTTCTTT.

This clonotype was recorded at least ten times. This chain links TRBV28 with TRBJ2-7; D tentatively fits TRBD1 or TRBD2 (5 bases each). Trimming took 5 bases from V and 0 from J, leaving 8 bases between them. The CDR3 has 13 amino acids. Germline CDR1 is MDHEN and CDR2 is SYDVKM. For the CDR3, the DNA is TGTGCCAGCAGTCCGGGGCGCTCCTACGAGCAGTACTTC. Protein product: CASSPGRSYEQYF.

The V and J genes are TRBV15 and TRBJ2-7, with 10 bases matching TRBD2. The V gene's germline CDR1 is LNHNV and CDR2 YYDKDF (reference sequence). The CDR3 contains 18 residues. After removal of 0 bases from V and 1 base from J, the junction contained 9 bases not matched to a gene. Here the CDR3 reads CATSRDLPTSGTSYEQYF. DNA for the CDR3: TGTGCCACCAGCAGAGATCTCCCTACTAGCGGGACATCCTACGAGCAGTACTTC.

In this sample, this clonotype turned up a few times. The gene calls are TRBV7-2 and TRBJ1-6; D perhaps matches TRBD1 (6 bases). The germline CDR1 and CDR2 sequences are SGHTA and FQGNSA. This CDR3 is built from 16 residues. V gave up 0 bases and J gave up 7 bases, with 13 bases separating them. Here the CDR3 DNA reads TGTGCCAGCAGCTTAGCTCTCTCGGACAGAAATTCACCCCTCCACTTT. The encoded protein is CASSLALSDRNSPLHF. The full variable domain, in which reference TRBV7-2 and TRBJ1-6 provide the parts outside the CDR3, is GAGVSQSPSNKVTEKGKDVELRCDPISGHTALYWYRQSLGQGLEFLIYFQGNSAPDKSGLPSDRFSAERTGGSVSTLTIQRTQQEDSAVYLCASSLALSDRNSPLHFGNGTRLTVT.

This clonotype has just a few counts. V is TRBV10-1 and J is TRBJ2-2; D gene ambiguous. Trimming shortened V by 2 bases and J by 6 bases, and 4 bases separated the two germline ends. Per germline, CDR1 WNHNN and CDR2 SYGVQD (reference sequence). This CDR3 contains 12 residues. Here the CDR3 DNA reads TGCGCCAGCAGTGAGATTCCCGGGGAGCTGTTTTTT. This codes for CASSEIPGELFF.

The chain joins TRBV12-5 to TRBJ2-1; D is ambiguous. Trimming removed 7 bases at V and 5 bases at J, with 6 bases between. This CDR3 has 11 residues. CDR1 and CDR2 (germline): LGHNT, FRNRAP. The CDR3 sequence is CASAWNNEQFF. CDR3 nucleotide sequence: TGTGCTAGTGCATGGAACAATGAGCAGTTCTTC.

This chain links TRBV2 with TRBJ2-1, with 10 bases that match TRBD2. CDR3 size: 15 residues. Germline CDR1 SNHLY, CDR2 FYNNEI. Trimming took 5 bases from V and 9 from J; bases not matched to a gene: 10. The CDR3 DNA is TGTGCCAGCAGTATTTGGGGGGGACTAGCGACTGAGCAGTTCTTC. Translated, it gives CASSIWGGLATEQFF.

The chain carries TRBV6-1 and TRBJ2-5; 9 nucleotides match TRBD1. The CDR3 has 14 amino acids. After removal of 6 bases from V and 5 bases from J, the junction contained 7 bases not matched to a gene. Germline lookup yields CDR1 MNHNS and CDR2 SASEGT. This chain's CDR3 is CASRRTGVFETQYF. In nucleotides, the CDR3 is TGTGCCAGCAGGCGGACAGGGGTGTTTGAGACCCAGTACTTC.

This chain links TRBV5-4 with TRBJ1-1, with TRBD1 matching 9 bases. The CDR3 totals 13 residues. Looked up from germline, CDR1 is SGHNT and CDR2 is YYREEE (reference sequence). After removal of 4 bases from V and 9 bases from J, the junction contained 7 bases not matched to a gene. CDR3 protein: CASSPPGTGKAFF. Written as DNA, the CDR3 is TGTGCCAGCAGCCCTCCCGGGACAGGGAAAGCTTTCTTT.

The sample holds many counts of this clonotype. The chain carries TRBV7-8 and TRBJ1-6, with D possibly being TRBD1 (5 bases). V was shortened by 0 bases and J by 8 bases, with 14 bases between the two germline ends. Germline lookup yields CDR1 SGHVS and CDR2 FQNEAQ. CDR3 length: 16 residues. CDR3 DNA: TGTGCCAGCAGCTTAGCGGGGGGTCGTCTTGATTCACCCCTCCACTTT. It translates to CASSLAGGRLDSPLHF. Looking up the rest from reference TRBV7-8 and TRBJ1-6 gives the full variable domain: GAGVSQSPRYKVAKRGQDVALRCDPISGHVSLFWYQQALGQGPEFLTYFQNEAQLDKSGLPSDRFFAERPEGSVSTLKIQRTQQEDSAVYLCASSLAGGRLDSPLHFGNGTRLTVT.

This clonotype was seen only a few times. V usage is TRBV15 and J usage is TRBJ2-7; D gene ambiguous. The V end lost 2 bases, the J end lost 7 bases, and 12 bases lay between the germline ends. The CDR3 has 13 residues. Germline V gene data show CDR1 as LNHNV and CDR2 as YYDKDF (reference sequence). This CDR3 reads CATSRYLRDEQYF. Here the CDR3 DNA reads TGTGCCACCAGCAGATACCTCAGAGATGAGCAGTACTTC.

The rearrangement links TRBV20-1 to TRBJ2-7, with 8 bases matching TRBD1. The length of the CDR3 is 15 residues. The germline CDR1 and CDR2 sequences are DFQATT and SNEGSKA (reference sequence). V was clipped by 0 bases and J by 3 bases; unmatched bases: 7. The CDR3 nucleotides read TGCAGTGCTAGAGACTTAGGGACAGGAATCTACGAGCAGTACTTC. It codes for CSARDLGTGIYEQYF.

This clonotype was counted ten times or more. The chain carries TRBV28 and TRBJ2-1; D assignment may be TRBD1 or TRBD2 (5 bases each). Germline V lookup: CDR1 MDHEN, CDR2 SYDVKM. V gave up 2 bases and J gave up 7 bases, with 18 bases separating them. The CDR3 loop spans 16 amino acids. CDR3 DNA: TGTGCCAGCAGTTTAATAGGGACCCAAAGTTTTAATGAGCAGTTCTTC. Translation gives CASSLIGTQSFNEQFF.

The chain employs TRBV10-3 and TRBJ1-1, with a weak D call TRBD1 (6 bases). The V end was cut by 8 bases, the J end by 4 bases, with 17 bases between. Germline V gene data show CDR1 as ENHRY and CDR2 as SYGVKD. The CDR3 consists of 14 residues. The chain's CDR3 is CAIGGLGGFTEAFF. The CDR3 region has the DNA TGTGCCATCGGGGGATTAGGGGGTTTCACTGAAGCTTTCTTT.

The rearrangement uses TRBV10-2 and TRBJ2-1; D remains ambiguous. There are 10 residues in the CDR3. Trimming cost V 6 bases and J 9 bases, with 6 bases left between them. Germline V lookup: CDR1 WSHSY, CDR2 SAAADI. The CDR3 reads CASRFGEQFF. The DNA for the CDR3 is TGCGCCAGCAGATTTGGTGAGCAGTTCTTC.

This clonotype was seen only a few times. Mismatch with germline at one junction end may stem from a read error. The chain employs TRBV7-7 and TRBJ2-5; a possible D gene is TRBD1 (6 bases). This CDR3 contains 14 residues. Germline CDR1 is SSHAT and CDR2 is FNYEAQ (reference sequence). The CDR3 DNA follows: TGTGCTAGCAGCTTAACCGGGACAAAAGAGACCCAGTACTTC. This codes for CASSLTGTKETQYF.

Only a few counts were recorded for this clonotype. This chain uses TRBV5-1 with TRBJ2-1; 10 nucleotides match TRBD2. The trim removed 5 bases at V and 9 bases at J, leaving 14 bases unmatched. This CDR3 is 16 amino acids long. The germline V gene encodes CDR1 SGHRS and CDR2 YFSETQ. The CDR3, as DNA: TGCGCCAGCAGATTTGGCCCAGCGGGGGGGCGCGGTGAGCAGTTCTTC. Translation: CASRFGPAGGRGEQFF.

CDR3 residues: CASSSPNQETQYF. CDR3 bases: TGTGCCAGCAGTTCCCCGAACCAAGAGACCCAGTACTTC. The chain combines TRBV6-2 or TRBV6-3 with TRBJ2-5; D unclear. V lost 4 bases to trimming and J lost 0 bases, with 6 bases between them. The CDR3 spans 13 residues. Per the germline V gene, CDR1 is MNHEY and CDR2 is SVGEGT.

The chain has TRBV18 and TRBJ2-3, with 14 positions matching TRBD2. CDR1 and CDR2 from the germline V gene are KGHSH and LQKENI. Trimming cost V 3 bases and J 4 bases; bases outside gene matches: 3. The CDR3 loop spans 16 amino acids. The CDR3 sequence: CASSPRLAGGSDTQYF. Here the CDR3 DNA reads TGTGCCAGCTCACCGAGACTAGCGGGAGGGTCAGATACGCAGTATTTT. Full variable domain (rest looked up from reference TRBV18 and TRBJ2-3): NAGVMQNPRHLVRRRGQEARLRCSPMKGHSHVYWYRQLPEEGLKFMVYLQKENIIDESGMPKERFSAEFPKEGPSILRIQQVVRGDSAAYFCASSPRLAGGSDTQYFGPGTRLTVL.

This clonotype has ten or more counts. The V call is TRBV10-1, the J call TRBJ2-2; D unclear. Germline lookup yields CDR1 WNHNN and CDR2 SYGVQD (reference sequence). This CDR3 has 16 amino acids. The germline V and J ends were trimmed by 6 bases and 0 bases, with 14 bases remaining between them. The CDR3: CASSRTGPSNTGELFF. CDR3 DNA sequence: TGCGCCAGCAGCCGAACTGGCCCTTCGAACACCGGGGAGCTGTTTTTT.

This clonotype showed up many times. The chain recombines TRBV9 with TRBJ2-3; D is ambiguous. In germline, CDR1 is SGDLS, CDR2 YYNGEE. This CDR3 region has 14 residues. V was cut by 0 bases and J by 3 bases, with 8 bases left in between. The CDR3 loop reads CASSVEGRTDTQYF. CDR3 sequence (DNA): TGTGCCAGCAGCGTAGAGGGCCGGACAGATACGCAGTATTTT.

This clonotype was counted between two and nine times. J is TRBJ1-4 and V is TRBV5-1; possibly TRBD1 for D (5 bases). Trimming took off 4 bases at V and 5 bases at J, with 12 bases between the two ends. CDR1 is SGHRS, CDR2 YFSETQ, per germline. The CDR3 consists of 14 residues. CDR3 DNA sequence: TGCGCCAGCAGCAACGGGACGCGGAATGAAAAACTGTTTTTT. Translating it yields CASSNGTRNEKLFF.

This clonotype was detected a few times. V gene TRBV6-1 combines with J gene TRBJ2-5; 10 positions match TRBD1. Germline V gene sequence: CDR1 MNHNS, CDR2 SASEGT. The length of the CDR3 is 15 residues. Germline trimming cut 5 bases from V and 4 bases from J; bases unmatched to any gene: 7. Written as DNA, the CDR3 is TGTGCCAGCAGTCGACGACAGGGGGCACGAGAGACCCAGTACTTC. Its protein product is CASSRRQGARETQYF.

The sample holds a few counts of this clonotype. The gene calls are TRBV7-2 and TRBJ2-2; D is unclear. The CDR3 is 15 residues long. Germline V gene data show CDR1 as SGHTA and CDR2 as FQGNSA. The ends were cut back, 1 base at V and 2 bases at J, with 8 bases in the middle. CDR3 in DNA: TGTGCCAGCAGCTTAGTATCCACCAACACCGGGGAGCTGTTTTTT. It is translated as CASSLVSTNTGELFF.